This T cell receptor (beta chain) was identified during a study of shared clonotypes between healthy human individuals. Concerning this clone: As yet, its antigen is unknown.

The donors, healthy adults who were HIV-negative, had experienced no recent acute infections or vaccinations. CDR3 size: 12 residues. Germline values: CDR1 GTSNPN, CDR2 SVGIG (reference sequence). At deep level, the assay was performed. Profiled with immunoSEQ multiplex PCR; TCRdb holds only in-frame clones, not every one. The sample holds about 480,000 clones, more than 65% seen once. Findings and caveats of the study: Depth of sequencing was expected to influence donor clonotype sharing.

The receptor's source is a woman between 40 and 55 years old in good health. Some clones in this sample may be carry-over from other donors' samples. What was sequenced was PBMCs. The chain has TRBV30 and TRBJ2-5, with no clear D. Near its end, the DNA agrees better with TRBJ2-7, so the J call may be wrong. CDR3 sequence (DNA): TGTGCCTGGAGTCAGGCACCCTACGAGCAGTACTTC. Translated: CAWSQAPYEQYF.